The rows below give T cell receptor beta chains drawn from one sample of a study of T cells in Graves' hyperthyroidism and ophthalmopathy. TCRdb re-called the multiplex PCR reads with MiXCR, one entry per CDR3 protein. The repertoire holds approximately 520,000 distinct CDR3 sequences, approximately 25% seen once, with around 10% in the top ten. The sequenced sample consisted of blood. The receptors were sampled from a woman aged 25 to 45 with Graves' ophthalmopathy. Both conserved end residues are part of each CDR3. The D gene is left open where the match is weak. The listing skips clone size in some rows; elsewhere it reads once, few, many or a size class.

D	V	size	J	DNA	CDR3
TRBD1	TRBV11-2	few	TRBJ2-5	TGTGCCAGCAGCTCCAGAGGACAGGGGGGGTCCCAAGAGACCCAGTACTTC	CASSSRGQGGSQETQYF
TRBD2	TRBV25-1	many	TRBJ2-2	TGTGCCAGCAGTGCCCCGTCCTCCGGGACTAGATCCGGGGAGCTGTTTTTT	CASSAPSSGTRSGELFF
-	TRBV7-9	many	TRBJ1-2	TGTGCCAGCAGCCTTACAGGGTTTGAATATGGCTACACCTTC	CASSLTGFEYGYTF
-	TRBV6-1	many	TRBJ2-2	TGTGCCAGCAGTGCGGAAAACACCGGGGAGCTGTTTTTT	CASSAENTGELFF
-	TRBV6-1	few	TRBJ1-5	TGTGCCAGCAACGGGCTTCTAAATCAGCCCCAGCATTTT	CASNGLLNQPQHF
-	TRBV6-2/TRBV6-3	many	TRBJ1-1	TGTGCCAGCAGTTACATCAGAGGTGAAGCTTTCTTT	CASSYIRGEAFF
-	TRBV27	few	TRBJ1-5	TGTGCCAGCAGTTTATTTGGTACGGCGGGACAGCCCCAGCATTTT	CASSLFGTAGQPQHF
-	TRBV6-2/TRBV6-3	-	TRBJ1-5	TGTGCCAGCAGTTATGTCCGGACACCAAATCAGCCCCAGCATTTT	CASSYVRTPNQPQHF
-	TRBV28	many	TRBJ1-2	TGTGCCAGCAGTTTAATCGTCTACTATGGCTACACCTTC	CASSLIVYYGYTF
-	TRBV20-1	many	TRBJ2-5	TGCAGTGCTGCACTAGCATTCGAGACCCAGTACTTC	CSAALAFETQYF
-	TRBV12-3/TRBV12-4	-	TRBJ2-2	TGTGCCAGCAGTTCAACACGGAGGGGGACCGGGGAGCTGTTTTTT	CASSSTRRGTGELFF
-	TRBV12-3/TRBV12-4	many	TRBJ1-3	TGTGCCAGCAGGGCGGGGGTCCCCTCTGGAAACACCATATATTTT	CASRAGVPSGNTIYF
-	TRBV4-1	-	TRBJ1-1	TGCGCCAGCAGCCAAACCGGGACGGCTGACACTGAAGCTTTCTTT	CASSQTGTADTEAFF
TRBD1	TRBV5-1	-	TRBJ2-7	TGCGCCAGCAGCACCCGGACAGGGGATGGAGAGCAGTACTTC	CASSTRTGDGEQYF
-	TRBV5-8	few	TRBJ2-5	TGTGCCAGCAGCTGGGACTGGGGAGGTCTTCAAGAGACCCAGTACTTC	CASSWDWGGLQETQYF
TRBD1	TRBV28	-	TRBJ1-2	TGTGCCAGCAGTTCAGGGGGCGCGGGCTATGGCTACACCTTC	CASSSGGAGYGYTF
TRBD2	TRBV11-2	-	TRBJ2-7	TGTGCCAGCACGAGACTAGCGGGGGGACCCTACGAGCAGTACTTC	CASTRLAGGPYEQYF
-	TRBV5-6	once	TRBJ2-5	TGTGCCAGCAGCTTTTCAAGGACGGACGAAGAGACCCAGTACTTC	CASSFSRTDEETQYF
-	TRBV7-3	many	TRBJ2-2	TGTGCCAGCAGCTTAAAAATAGATCGGGCCGGGGAGCTGTTTTTT	CASSLKIDRAGELFF
-	TRBV6-1	-	TRBJ1-5	TGTGCCAGCAGTGAAGTGGCGATTACAGGGAATCAGCCCCAGCATTTT	CASSEVAITGNQPQHF
TRBD2	TRBV30	many	TRBJ2-7	TGTGCCTGGAGTGTAAGCGGGGAGTACGAGCAGTACTTC	CAWSVSGEYEQYF
TRBD1	TRBV20-1	many	TRBJ2-7	TGCAGTGCTACAGACAGGGGACCCTACGAGCAGTACTTC	CSATDRGPYEQYF
-	TRBV20-1	many	TRBJ1-1	TGCAGTGTCAGCCCCGGACGGAACACTGAAGCTTTCTTT	CSVSPGRNTEAFF
-	TRBV27	-	TRBJ1-2	TGTGCCAGCAGTTTATCGTTCGGATCGACTGGGGGCTACACCTTC	CASSLSFGSTGGYTF
-	TRBV11-2	many	TRBJ1-5	TGTGCCAGCAGCTTAGGGGCAGGTTTACCAAATCAGCCCCAGCATTTT	CASSLGAGLPNQPQHF
-	TRBV10-3	many	TRBJ1-3	TGTGCCATCAGTGGCGACGCTCTTGGAAACACCATATATTTT	CAISGDALGNTIYF
-	TRBV11-2	many	TRBJ2-7	TGTGCCAGCAGCTTATGGGCCGGCTACGGGCAGTACTTC	CASSLWAGYGQYF
TRBD1	TRBV10-1	once	TRBJ2-7	TGCGCCATTCCTCCGGGACAGGGGATACCCTACGAGCAGTACTTC	CAIPPGQGIPYEQYF
-	TRBV10-1	-	TRBJ1-6	TGCGCCAGCAGAGCAGACAATGGATTCCTCCACTTT	CASRADNGFLHF
TRBD2	TRBV6-2/TRBV6-3	once	TRBJ2-7	TGTGCCAGCAGTCGCCTGGGCGGGAGCTCCTACGAGCAGTACTTC	CASSRLGGSSYEQYF
TRBD1	TRBV7-8	many	TRBJ2-7	TGTGCCAGCAGCGCGACAGGGGGCACTGGCTACGAACAGTACTTC	CASSATGGTGYEQYF
-	TRBV19	many	TRBJ2-7	TGTGCCAGTAGTATCGGACAGCAGCCCTCCTACGAGCAGTACTTC	CASSIGQQPSYEQYF
TRBD1	TRBV4-1	many	TRBJ2-7	TGCGCCAGCAGCCAAGGGGACAGGGTGGGGGAGCAGTACTTC	CASSQGDRVGEQYF
TRBD1	TRBV7-9	many	TRBJ1-1	TGTGCCAGCAGCTTAGGTGGGACAGGGAGGTTGAACACTGAAGCTTTCTTT	CASSLGGTGRLNTEAFF
-	TRBV5-1	many	TRBJ1-1	TGCGCCAGCAGCCCCTTAGACGGTAATGAAGCTTTCTTT	CASSPLDGNEAFF
TRBD2	TRBV12-3/TRBV12-4	-	TRBJ2-3	TGTGCCAGCAGTCGGACTAGCGGGGTAACAGATACGCAGTATTTT	CASSRTSGVTDTQYF
TRBD2	TRBV15	-	TRBJ2-5	TGTGCCACCAGCACCCTGGGCGGGAGGGCCCGAGAGACCCAGTACTTC	CATSTLGGRARETQYF
-	TRBV27	many	TRBJ2-2	TGTGCCAGCAGTCTACAGAGATGGGGCACCGGGGAGCTGTTTTTT	CASSLQRWGTGELFF
-	TRBV6-1	many	TRBJ2-7	TGTGCCAGCAGTCGCCGCAAGGCCGGGTATAACTACGAGCAGTACTTC	CASSRRKAGYNYEQYF
TRBD2	TRBV15	-	TRBJ2-2	TGTGCCACCAGCAGAAGAGCGGGGGCGACCGGGGAGCTGTTTTTT	CATSRRAGATGELFF
TRBD2	TRBV5-1	many	TRBJ2-2	TGCGCCAGCAGCGTTAGCGGGACGACCGGGGAGCTGTTTTTT	CASSVSGTTGELFF
-	TRBV5-1	many	TRBJ1-1	TGCGCCAGCAGTATTTCGGCCAACACTGAAGCTTTCTTT	CASSISANTEAFF
-	TRBV6-8	many	TRBJ1-5	TGTGCCAGCAGTCCCATCCGGGGCCAGCCCCAGCATTTT	CASSPIRGQPQHF
-	TRBV12-3/TRBV12-4	-	TRBJ1-2	TGTGCCAGCAGCAGGGGCAGGCGGTATGGCTACACCTTC	CASSRGRRYGYTF
TRBD1	TRBV19	-	TRBJ2-7	TGTGCCAGCCAAAAACAGACAGGGTATTACGAGCAGTACTTC	CASQKQTGYYEQYF
-	TRBV2	many	TRBJ2-2	TGTGCCAGCCGGGACTTGGATACCGGGGAGCTGTTTTTT	CASRDLDTGELFF
-	TRBV6-5	-	TRBJ1-2	TGTGCCAGCAGTTACTATGTCGACGACGCTTCTAACTATGGTTACACCTTC	CASSYYVDDASNYGYTF
TRBD1	TRBV19	many	TRBJ1-1	TGTGCCAGTAGTAGCGACAGGGGTGGCACTGAAGCTTTCTTT	CASSSDRGGTEAFF
-	TRBV20-1	many	TRBJ1-5	TGCAGTGCTACACTACAGGGAAGGGCCCACAATCAGCCCCAGCATTTT	CSATLQGRAHNQPQHF
-	TRBV6-1	-	TRBJ2-7	TGTGCCAGCAGCTCCCGCCGGGGAGATCTGTATTTTGAGCAGTACTTC	CASSSRRGDLYFEQYF
TRBD2	TRBV6-4	-	TRBJ2-5	TGTGCCAGCAGGGACGGTACCGGGACTAGCGGGGGAGAAGAGACCCAGTACTTC	CASRDGTGTSGGEETQYF
-	TRBV4-1	-	TRBJ1-5	TGCGCCAGCAGCCATGATAGGGGGTGGCAGCCCCAGCATTTT	CASSHDRGWQPQHF
TRBD1	TRBV2	many	TRBJ2-7	TGTGCCAGCAGTGACCGGGACAGGCCCGAGCAGTACTTC	CASSDRDRPEQYF
-	TRBV27	few	TRBJ1-6	TGTGCCAGCAGTTTATCCTTTCTCCCTGACGGGTTTGGGTCACCCCTCCACTTT	CASSLSFLPDGFGSPLHF